The next 25 T cell receptor beta chains were all read from a single sample in a study of molecular identifiers for immune sequencing clone quantification. TCRdb ran MiXCR on the PCR reads and lists one entry per CDR3 protein. The sample holds over 550,000 distinct CDR3 sequences; about 25% are singletons and the top ten take 0.7% to 0.95%. Sample: naive CD8+ T cells from blood, with Jurkat cell RNA spiked in. As to subset: FACS-sorted CD8+CD4-CCR7+CD45RA+ naive T cells. All receptors derive from a human donor in good health. Some libraries in this study had Jurkat cell RNA spiked in.

This clonotype was counted at least ten times. The chain combines TRBV4-1 with TRBJ2-3; perhaps TRBD1 as D (5 bases). Looked up from germline, CDR1 is MGHRA and CDR2 is YSYEKL. V dropped 0 bases and J dropped 7 bases, with 11 bases sitting between them. The length of the CDR3 is 14 residues. The CDR3: CASSQDEGDNTQYF. The DNA for the CDR3 is TGCGCCAGCAGCCAAGATGAAGGGGATAATACGCAGTATTTT.

The chain joins TRBV15 to TRBJ1-5; D might be TRBD1 (6 bases). The germline V gene has CDR1 LNHNV and CDR2 YYDKDF (reference sequence). Trimming cost V 4 bases and J 3 bases, with 19 bases left between them. The CDR3 has 17 residues. In DNA form, the CDR3 reads TGTGCCACCAGCACTCTGACAGGCCTGGGGTCCAATCAGCCCCAGCATTTT. It translates to CATSTLTGLGSNQPQHF.

In its sample, this clonotype was seen a few times. The genes are TRBV4-2 and TRBJ2-2, with 7 bases identical to TRBD2. V gave up 0 bases and J gave up 6 bases; unmatched junction bases: 7. This CDR3 contains 16 residues. Looked up from germline, CDR1 is LGHNA and CDR2 is YNFKEQ. The CDR3 spells CASSQDVGGGSGELFF. The DNA of the CDR3 is TGTGCCAGCAGCCAAGATGTCGGGGGAGGGTCCGGGGAGCTGTTTTTT.

There are a few counts of this clonotype. V is TRBV6-6 and J is TRBJ1-2, with 11 bases fitting TRBD1. The CDR3 is made up of 16 amino acids. Trimming at V came to 2 bases and at J to 7 bases, leaving 9 bases not matched to a gene. Germline V lookup: CDR1 MNHNY, CDR2 SVGAGI (reference sequence). This CDR3 reads CASSYRTGGVSSGYTF. Written as DNA, the CDR3 is TGTGCCAGCAGTTACCGGACAGGGGGCGTCTCCTCTGGCTACACCTTC.

The chain joins TRBV4-1 to TRBJ2-5; D remains unclear. Germline-derived CDR1 and CDR2 are MGHRA and YSYEKL. V shed 3 bases and J shed 4 bases, with 15 bases lying between them. The CDR3 extends over 15 amino acids. The CDR3 is CASSQSNIGGETQYF. DNA for the CDR3: TGCGCCAGCAGCCAGTCCAATATAGGCGGAGAGACCCAGTACTTC.

This clonotype was seen only a few times. V and J are TRBV7-9 and TRBJ2-1, with TRBD1 identical over 8 bases. V trimming: 4 bases; J trimming: 2 bases; junction bases outside the gene matches: 7. This CDR3 is built from 16 residues. CDR1 is SEHNR and CDR2 is FQNEAQ in the germline V gene (reference sequence). CDR3 protein: CASSSGAGGPYNEQFF. CDR3 nucleotide sequence: TGTGCCAGCAGCTCCGGCGCAGGGGGCCCCTACAATGAGCAGTTCTTC.

The genes are TRBV4-2 and TRBJ2-2; D uncertain. The CDR3 is 14 amino acids. Germline CDR1 and CDR2: LGHNA and YNFKEQ. The ends were cut back, 3 bases at V and 1 base at J, with 6 bases in the middle. CDR3 in amino acids: CASSQGMNTGELFF. CDR3 in DNA: TGTGCCAGCAGCCAGGGGATGAACACCGGGGAGCTGTTTTTT.

V is TRBV4-1 and J is TRBJ2-3; 7 bases align to TRBD1. There are 15 residues in the CDR3. Germline V gene sequence: CDR1 MGHRA, CDR2 YSYEKL. Trimming cost V 1 base and J 6 bases; bases outside gene matches: 7. CDR3 nucleotides: TGCGCCAGCAGCCAAGTAGAGGGGGCGCAGGATACGCAGTATTTT. Its protein is CASSQVEGAQDTQYF.

The rearrangement uses TRBV5-1 and TRBJ2-7; no clear D gene. The CDR3 contains 11 residues. CDR1 and CDR2 (germline): SGHRS, YFSETQ. V lost 2 bases to trimming and J lost 5 bases, with 5 bases between them. The CDR3 spells CASSLNNEQYF. DNA for the CDR3: TGCGCCAGCAGCTTAAATAACGAGCAGTACTTC.

Points on this clonotype: One junction end disagrees with the germline gene, perhaps due to a read error. The rearrangement joins TRBV12-3 or TRBV12-4 to TRBJ2-3, with D possibly being TRBD1 (5 bases). This CDR3 has 13 amino acids. DNA for the CDR3: TGTGCCATGTCGGAGTTGGGCACAGGTACGCAGTATTTT. Protein: CAMSELGTGTQYF.

This clonotype occurred a few times. The CDR3 reads CASSALTVAESYNEQFF. CDR3 DNA: TGTGCCAGCAGTGCCCTTACAGTGGCGGAATCCTACAATGAGCAGTTCTTC. The chain employs TRBV6-1 and TRBJ2-1; D is undetermined. V was cut by 4 bases and J by 1 base, with 17 bases left in between. Germline V gene lookup returns CDR1 MNHNS and CDR2 SASEGT. This CDR3 has 17 residues.

About this clonotype itself: A much bigger clone sits one base away, suggesting this may be a read error. This sequence joins TRBV27 and TRBJ1-2, with unresolved D. The CDR3 has 15 residues. Germline CDR1 MNHEY, CDR2 SMNVEV (reference sequence). Trimming pared 7 bases from V and 1 base from J, leaving 16 bases between. CDR3 residues: CASNLTNSFNYGYTF. In nucleotides, the CDR3 is TGTGCCAGCAATCTCACTAACAGTTTTAACTATGGCTACACCTTC.

The sample holds many counts of this clonotype. The rearrangement joins TRBV20-1 to TRBJ2-7, with D possibly being TRBD2 (6 bases). V dropped 5 bases and J dropped 0 bases, with 14 bases sitting between them. The CDR3 runs 14 residues. Germline-derived CDR1 and CDR2 are DFQATT and SNEGSKA (reference sequence). The CDR3 loop is CSAPSRESSYEQYF. In nucleotides, the CDR3 is TGCAGTGCTCCCAGCCGGGAGAGCTCCTACGAGCAGTACTTC.

At least ten counts were recorded for this clonotype. This chain links TRBV29-1 with TRBJ1-1; a possible D gene is TRBD1 (6 bases). This CDR3 has 12 amino acids. The V and J ends lost 4 bases and 4 bases respectively, with 10 bases between them. Looked up from germline, CDR1 is SQVTM and CDR2 is ANQGSEA. In DNA form, the CDR3 reads TGCAGCGTTGTACAGGGTGGCACTGAAGCTTTCTTT. It translates to CSVVQGGTEAFF.

The table lists this clonotype with many counts. The J gene is TRBJ2-2, the V gene TRBV24-1; 9 positions match TRBD1. Germline values: CDR1 KGHDR, CDR2 SFDVKD. Germline trimming cut 9 bases from V and 5 bases from J; bases unmatched to any gene: 3. The CDR3 extends over 13 amino acids. The CDR3 is CATGDRDTGELFF. The CDR3, as DNA: TGTGCCACCGGGGACAGGGATACCGGGGAGCTGTTTTTT.

This clonotype was found many times. V gene TRBV19 combines with J gene TRBJ2-1, with no clear D. Germline V gives CDR1 LNHDA, CDR2 SQIVND (reference sequence). This CDR3 contains 12 residues. V was shortened by 7 bases and J by 9 bases, with 13 bases between the two germline ends. CDR3 loop: CASIATDGEQFF. CDR3 DNA: TGTGCCAGTATTGCAACAGACGGTGAGCAGTTCTTC.

This clonotype was picked up many times. The chain employs TRBV13 and TRBJ2-6; 10 bases map to TRBD1. V trimming: 3 bases; J trimming: 2 bases; junction bases outside the gene matches: 10. CDR1 and CDR2 (germline): PRHDT, FYEKMQ (reference sequence). CDR3 length equals 19 residues. Here the CDR3 reads CASSFWGDRGLTGANVLTF. Written as DNA, the CDR3 is TGTGCCAGCAGCTTCTGGGGTGACAGGGGGCTCACTGGGGCCAACGTCCTGACTTTC.

The chain is built from TRBV29-1 and TRBJ2-7; 9 nucleotides line up with TRBD1. The trim removed 2 bases at V and 5 bases at J, leaving 10 bases unmatched. There are 15 residues in the CDR3. Germline V CDR1 and CDR2: SQVTM, ANQGSEA. For the CDR3, the DNA is TGCAGCGTTGAACTTCGGGACAGGGTTTTGCACGAGCAGTACTTC. As protein: CSVELRDRVLHEQYF.

This clonotype was seen only a few times. The chain couples TRBV12-3 or TRBV12-4 to TRBJ1-3; D is unresolved. Trimming removed 6 bases at V and 0 bases at J, with 9 bases between. The CDR3 is made up of 14 amino acids. The CDR3 reads CASSPPNSGNTIYF. CDR3 DNA sequence: TGTGCCAGCAGCCCACCTAACTCTGGAAACACCATATATTTT.

The chain joins TRBV14 to TRBJ1-6, with 10 bases identical to TRBD1. The CDR3 has 17 residues. The ends lost 1 base at V and 2 bases at J; junction bases unmatched: 2. The germline gives CDR1 SGHDN, CDR2 FVKESK. The CDR3 DNA reads as TGTGCCAGCAGCCAAGCAGGGACAGGGGCCTATAATTCACCCCTCCACTTT. Protein sequence: CASSQAGTGAYNSPLHF.

Comment on this clonotype: A single base separates this from a much larger clone, so it may be a read error. The chain is built from TRBV6-1 and TRBJ2-3, with a possible D match to TRBD2 (5 bases). V lost 3 bases to trimming and J lost 1 base, with 14 bases between them. This CDR3 has 16 amino acids. Germline CDR1 MNHNS, CDR2 SASEGT. CDR3 in amino acids: CASSDWTDSGTDTQYF. For the CDR3, the DNA is TGTGCCAGCAGTGACTGGACTGATTCTGGCACAGATACGCAGTATTTT.

This clonotype was seen at least ten times. The J gene is TRBJ2-5, the V gene TRBV7-9; D is undetermined. CDR3 length equals 14 residues. Germline CDR1 SEHNR, CDR2 FQNEAQ (reference sequence). Trimming pared 5 bases from V and 6 bases from J, leaving 16 bases between. DNA for the CDR3: TGTGCCAGCAGCGCCCCAGGAGACCCCCAGACCCAGTACTTC. The encoded protein is CASSAPGDPQTQYF. Looking up the rest from reference TRBV7-9 and TRBJ2-5 gives the full variable domain: DTGVSQNPRHKITKRGQNVTFRCDPISEHNRLYWYRQTLGQGPEFLTYFQNEAQLEKSRLLSDRFSAERPKGSFSTLEIQRTEQGDSAMYLCASSAPGDPQTQYFGPGTRLLVL.

The chain is built from TRBV7-6 and TRBJ1-1; no clear D gene. CDR3 length equals 15 residues. CDR1 is SGHVS and CDR2 is FNYEAQ in the germline V gene. The ends were cut back, 5 bases at V and 3 bases at J, with 16 bases in the middle. The CDR3 bases are TGTGCCAGCAGCCCAGACCGGGTTTGGGACACTGAAGCTTTCTTT. This translates into CASSPDRVWDTEAFF.

Details on this clonotype: Given a much more abundant clone one base away, this may be a read error. The chain is built from TRBV11-2 and TRBJ2-3, with 10 nucleotides matching TRBD1. CDR1 and CDR2 from the germline V gene are SGHAT and FQNNGV. The ends lost 7 bases at V and 8 bases at J; junction bases unmatched: 12. CDR3 length equals 15 residues. The CDR3 region is CASNETGGRPVTQYF. The CDR3 nucleotides are TGTGCCAGCAACGAGACAGGGGGCAGGCCAGTTACGCAGTATTTT.

This clonotype occurred many times. The gene calls are TRBV12-3 or TRBV12-4 and TRBJ1-5; weak D call: TRBD1 (5 bases). V lost 7 bases, J lost 4 bases, and 11 bases lay in between. The CDR3 contains 13 residues. The CDR3 here is CASTLRGNQPQHF. The CDR3 DNA reads TGTGCCAGCACCTTACGGGGGAATCAGCCCCAGCATTTT.